The rows below give T cell receptor beta chains drawn from one sample of a study of TIL therapy for anti-PD-1-resistant metastatic lung cancer. Sequenced by immunoSEQ multiplex PCR; TCRdb stores in-frame clones only, minus some. The repertoire holds 45,000 to 60,000 clones, with 65% to 80% as singletons. This specimen was tumor tissue, taken at baseline. The receptors stem from a person between 25 and 80 years old with non-small cell lung cancer. Each CDR3 is given with its conserved first and last residue. The order of the fields is J gene, clone size, V gene, CDR3 protein. Expanded clones are given a class, and other clones once, few, many or no size at all.

TRBJ1-1 | . | TRBV29-1 | CSVRTGGARTEAFF
TRBJ1-2 | . | TRBV10-1 | CASGDRGGGYTF
TRBJ1-5 | . | TRBV30 | CAWNLGGAHQPQHF
TRBJ1-2 | . | TRBV2 | CASRGGQGVDYGYTF
TRBJ1-4 | . | TRBV6-5 | CASSFTGGTEKLFF
TRBJ2-6 | . | TRBV5-1 | CASSIGLAWGGANVLTF
TRBJ2-6 | . | TRBV15 | CATSRQVRGQVYVANVLTF
TRBJ2-1 | . | TRBV19 | CASSTPTSGGPKLFF
TRBJ2-7 | . | TRBV30 | CAWSGGQLVTEQYF
TRBJ2-3 | . | TRBV2 | CASRTGTGVTDTQYF
TRBJ2-2 | . | TRBV11-2 | CASSADALNTGELFF
TRBJ2-7 | . | TRBV20-1 | CSARISHEQYF
TRBJ2-1 | . | TRBV30 | CAYAPGTSGGNEQFF
TRBJ1-3 | . | TRBV11-2 | CASSLVLTVAGNTIYF
TRBJ1-4 | many | TRBV19 | CASSSRTGATNEKLFF
TRBJ2-1 | few | TRBV14 | CASSYRLAEGVEQFF